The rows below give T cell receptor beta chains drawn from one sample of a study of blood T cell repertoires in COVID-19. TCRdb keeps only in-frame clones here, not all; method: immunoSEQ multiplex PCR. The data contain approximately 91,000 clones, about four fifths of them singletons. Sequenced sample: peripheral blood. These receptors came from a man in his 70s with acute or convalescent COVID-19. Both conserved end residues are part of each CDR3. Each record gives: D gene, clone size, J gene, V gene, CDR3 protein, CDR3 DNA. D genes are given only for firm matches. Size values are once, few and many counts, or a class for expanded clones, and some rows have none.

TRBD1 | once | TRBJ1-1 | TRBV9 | CASSSSGGTEAFF | TGTGCCAGCAGCTCGTCAGGGGGAACTGAAGCTTTCTTT
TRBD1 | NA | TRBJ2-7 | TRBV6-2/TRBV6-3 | CASSSNRGLIYEQYF | TGTGCCAGCAGTTCAAACAGGGGGTTGATCTACGAGCAGTACTTC
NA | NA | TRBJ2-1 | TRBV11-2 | CASSLMRAQEQFF | TGTGCCAGCAGCTTAATGCGGGCCCAGGAGCAGTTCTTC
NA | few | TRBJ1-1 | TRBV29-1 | CSAAQGTNTEAFF | TGCAGCGCCGCTCAGGGGACGAACACTGAAGCTTTCTTT
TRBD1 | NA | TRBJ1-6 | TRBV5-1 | CASSLDGQGNNSPLHF | TGCGCCAGCAGCTTGGATGGACAGGGGAACAATTCACCCCTCCACTTT
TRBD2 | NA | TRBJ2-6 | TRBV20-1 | CSASLRSSGTLGGANVLTF | TGCAGTGCTAGTCTAAGGTCTAGCGGGACCCTGGGTGGGGCCAACGTCCTGACTTTC
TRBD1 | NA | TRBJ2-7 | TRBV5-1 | CASSPGTGGLGISYEQYF | TGCGCCAGCAGCCCCGGGACAGGGGGCCTAGGAATCTCCTACGAGCAGTACTTC
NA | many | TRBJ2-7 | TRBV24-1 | CATSDYSAGQEQYF | TGTGCCACCAGTGACTACTCCGCGGGGCAAGAGCAGTACTTC
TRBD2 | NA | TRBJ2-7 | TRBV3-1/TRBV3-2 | CASSSFTSVEQYF | TGTGCCAGCAGCTCATTCACTAGCGTCGAGCAGTACTTC
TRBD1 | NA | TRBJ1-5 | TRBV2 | CASRTGNSNQPQHF | TGTGCCAGCCGGACAGGGAATAGCAATCAGCCCCAGCATTTT
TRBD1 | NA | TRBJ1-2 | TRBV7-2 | CASSLVGGDVYGYTF | TGTGCCAGCAGCTTAGTAGGGGGCGATGTCTATGGCTACACCTTC
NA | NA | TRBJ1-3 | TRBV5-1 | CASRAGNSGNTIYF | TGCGCCAGCAGGGCAGGGAACTCTGGAAACACCATATATTTT
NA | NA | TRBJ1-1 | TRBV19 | CASSTTRFTEAFF | TGTGCCAGTAGTACGACAAGGTTCACTGAAGCTTTCTTT
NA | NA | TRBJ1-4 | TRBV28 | CASGAFEKLFF | TGTGCCAGCGGGGCATTTGAAAAACTGTTTTTT
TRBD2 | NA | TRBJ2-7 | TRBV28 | CASSLAGTSYEQYF | TGTGCCAGCAGCCTAGCGGGAACCTCCTACGAGCAGTACTTC
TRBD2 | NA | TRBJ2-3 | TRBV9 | CASSVGRAIADTQYF | TGTGCCAGCAGCGTCGGGAGGGCCATCGCAGATACGCAGTATTTT
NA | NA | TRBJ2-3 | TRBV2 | CASSEGRELADTKYF | TGTGCCAGCAGTGAGGGACGGGAGTTGGCAGATACGAAGTATTTT
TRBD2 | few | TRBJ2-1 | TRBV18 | CASSPPIQREFEFF | TGTGCCAGCTCACCACCTATTCAGCGGGAGTTTGAGTTCTTC
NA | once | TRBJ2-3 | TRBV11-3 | CASSLSRSTDTQYF | TGTGCCAGCAGCTTGAGCAGGAGCACAGATACGCAGTATTTT
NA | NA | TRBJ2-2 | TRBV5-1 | CASSGSEGYTGELFF | TGCGCCAGCAGCGGGTCCGAGGGATACACCGGGGAGCTGTTTTTT
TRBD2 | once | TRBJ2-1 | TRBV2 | CASSRELAGSLEQFF | TGTGCCAGCAGTAGGGAACTAGCGGGGTCGCTTGAGCAGTTCTTC
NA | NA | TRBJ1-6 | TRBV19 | CASSMTGRPTTDNSPLHF | TGTGCCAGTAGTATGACAGGTCGTCCGACGACCGATAATTCACCCCTCCACTTT
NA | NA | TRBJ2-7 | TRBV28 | CASSYRWGLEQYF | TGTGCCAGCAGTTACAGGTGGGGACTCGAGCAGTACTTC
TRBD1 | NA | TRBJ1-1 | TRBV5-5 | CASSFEGANTEAFF | TGTGCCAGCAGTTTTGAGGGGGCGAACACTGAAGCTTTCTTT
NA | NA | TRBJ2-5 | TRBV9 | CASSVNSVETQYF | TGTGCCAGCAGCGTAAATAGTGTCGAGACCCAGTACTTC
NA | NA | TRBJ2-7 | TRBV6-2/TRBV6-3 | CASSYIGGSWSYEQYF | TGTGCCAGCAGTTATATAGGAGGGTCGTGGTCGTACGAGCAGTACTTC
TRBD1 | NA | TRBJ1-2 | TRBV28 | CASSFGAGGTYGYTF | TGTGCCAGCAGTTTTGGGGCAGGGGGCACCTATGGCTACACCTTC
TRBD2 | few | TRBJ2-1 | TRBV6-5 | CASSFPGTSGYNEQFF | TGTGCCAGCAGTTTCCCCGGGACTAGCGGCTACAATGAGCAGTTCTTC
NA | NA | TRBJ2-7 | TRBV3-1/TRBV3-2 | CASSQVGGFNEQYF | TGTGCCAGCAGCCAAGTGGGGGGTTTTAACGAGCAGTACTTC
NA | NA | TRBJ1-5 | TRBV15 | CATSRDSQDNQPQHF | TGTGCCACCAGCAGAGATTCCCAGGACAATCAGCCCCAGCATTTT
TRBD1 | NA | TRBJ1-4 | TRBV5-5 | CASSFNLGQFNEKLFF | TGTGCCAGCAGCTTTAACCTGGGACAGTTTAATGAAAAACTGTTTTTT
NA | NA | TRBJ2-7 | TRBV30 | CAWSVSREYDRNYEQYF | TGTGCCTGGAGTGTAAGTAGGGAATATGACAGAAACTACGAGCAGTACTTC
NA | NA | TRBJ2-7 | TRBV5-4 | CASSPQGGTYEQYF | TGTGCCAGCAGCCCTCAGGGGGGCACCTACGAGCAGTACTTC
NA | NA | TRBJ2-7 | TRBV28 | CASSLSRYEQYF | TGTGCCAGCAGTTTATCCCGCTACGAGCAGTACTTC
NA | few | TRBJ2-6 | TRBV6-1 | CASSETGDGANVLTF | TGTGCCAGCAGTGAAACAGGAGACGGGGCCAACGTCCTGACTTTC
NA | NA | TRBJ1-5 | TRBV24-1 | CATSDYGQPQHF | TGTGCCACCAGTGATTACGGTCAGCCCCAGCATTTT
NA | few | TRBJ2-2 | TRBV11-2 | CASSLDLRVGELFF | TGTGCCAGCAGCTTAGACCTTCGGGTCGGGGAGCTGTTTTTT
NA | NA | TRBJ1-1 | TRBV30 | CAWSVQGRTEAFF | TGTGCCTGGAGTGTACAGGGAAGGACTGAAGCTTTCTTT
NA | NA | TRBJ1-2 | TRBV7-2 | CASSFGGRANYGYTF | TGTGCCAGCAGCTTCGGCGGCAGAGCTAACTATGGCTACACCTTC
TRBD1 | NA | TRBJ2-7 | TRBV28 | CASSSPGQDLKQYF | TGTGCCAGCAGTTCACCGGGACAGGACCTCAAGCAGTACTTC